This T cell receptor beta chain is from a study of brain T cells in children with intractable seizures (dated by TCRdb to the early 2020s). Turning to the overall study: Resected brain tissue from some 53 pediatric epilepsy surgery cases was first screened for immune gene transcripts using a NanoString immunology panel. Among the approximately 12 selected surgery cases, eight also had pre-surgery blood sequenced, leaving four with brain tissue only.

TCR beta chain sequences were generated from genomic DNA using the immunoSEQ assay. Turning to the authors' computational methods: CDR3 sequences that did not begin with the conserved framework cysteine at position 104 were removed manually. To get clonality, the normalized Shannon's Diversity Index was subtracted from one, giving values from 0 (maximal diversity) to 1 (oligoclonal). Chi-squared comparison-of-proportions tests were used to check whether the frequency of the same CDR3 differed between samples, for example brain versus blood. Public clonotypes were found through immuneACCESS searches, while the VDJdb browser was used to judge similarity to known antiviral clonotypes. Imported from immuneACCESS, the table was reduced by TCRdb to in-frame sequences with V and J called. These copies leave out some clones; in studies compared against another copy, an unresolved V gene accounts for under half, and the cause of the remainder is not known. V, J and clone size were drawn from that table, and D and trimming were deduced from the DNA. The sample table shows around 340,000 clones, and over 85% are seen once. Roughly 5.8% of the sample goes to the ten largest clones.

The time point tag for this specimen amounts to: blood from clinic visit 5 months post-surgery; TSC patient then seizure free. Surgery cases with the highest brain T cell transcript signatures were selected for TCR beta chain sequencing of brain tissue and, where available, blood. Before surgery, patients had received at least one anti-epileptic drug. The TCR-sequenced patients were children whose drug-resistant epilepsy was caused by tuberous sclerosis complex, focal cortical dysplasia, Rasmussen encephalitis or hemimegalencephaly. The Monarch genomic DNA purification kit was used to extract bulk genomic DNA from unsorted brain tissue and from whole blood. Germline trimming: 1 base from V, 8 bases from J; junction bases outside gene matches: 8. Taken from the germline V gene, the CDR1 and CDR2 loops are SGHRS and YFSETQ. The CDR3 measures 14 amino acids from cysteine to phenylalanine. Only the CDR3 portion is preserved as DNA: 42 bases, with reading frame beginning at the first base.

Overall results and qualifications from the work: Because pre- and post-surgery blood were sequenced to different depths, clones absent from the pre-surgery sample may reflect undersampling. Viral specificity was inferred solely from CDR3 sequence similarity, and the HCMV serostatus of the patients was not known.

With regard to this clone: There is no known antigen for this receptor. Base qualities are not at hand, and no much larger clone is one base apart.

The chain employs TRBV5-1 and TRBJ1-2, with 7 junctional bases fitting TRBD1. This TCR came from a boy under two years old with tuberous sclerosis and intractable seizures. The specimen was peripheral blood, collected roughly 5 months after surgery. The nucleotide sequence reads as follows: TGCGCCAGCAGCTTGACGCAGGGGACAGAAGGCTACACCTTC. Translated, this gives CASSLTQGTEGYTF.